This T cell receptor beta chain derives from a study of T cells after yellow fever vaccination. Making TCR cDNA involved 5'RACE template switching, which added UMIs and a universal primer site. TCRdb recomputed calls from the 5' RACE reads with MiXCR, one row per CDR3 protein. In the table there are some 260,000 distinct CDR3 sequences, over 4.5% of which are singletons. In this sample, this clonotype turned up a few times. Its specificity is not known. The study, taken as a whole, reports: The booster response re-showed most primary clones: about 96% CD4, approximately 90% CD8. A small proportion of clonotypes was detected in both the CD4 and CD8 compartments.

The CDR3 is made up of 15 amino acids. Germline CDR1 and CDR2: KGHDR and SFDVKD. With V trimmed by 4 bases and J by 4 bases, 5 bases remained unmatched. The chain recombines TRBV24-1 with TRBJ2-2; 7 bases agree with TRBD2. The specimen comprised CD4+ T cells sorted from PBMCs, sampled on the day of the yellow fever booster vaccination. This clonotype was obtained from a man aged 18 to 29 who received the YFV17D yellow fever vaccine. The CDR3 nucleotides read TGTGCCACCAGTGACGCGGGGGTCGGCACCGGGGAGCTGTTTTTT. Translation: CATSDAGVGTGELFF.